The 19 T cell receptor beta chains reported below all come from one sample, sequenced in a study of monozygotic twins with inflammatory bowel disease. TCRdb processed the 5' RACE reads again and assigns one entry to each CDR3 protein, with no DNA. Its clone listing holds fewer than 450,000 distinct CDR3 sequences. Sequenced material: blood. These receptors were collected from a human donor with ulcerative colitis or Crohn's disease, or a healthy co-twin of an affected twin (not recorded which).

The rearrangement uses TRBV7-9 and TRBJ2-3. CDR3 length: 15 residues. The germline V gene has CDR1 SEHNR and CDR2 FQNEAQ (reference sequence). CDR3 sequence reads: CASSPDGWATDTQYF.

This chain joins TRBV14 and TRBJ2-1; TCRdb proposes TRBD2, but this gene call is untestable without DNA. The germline gives CDR1 SGHDN, CDR2 FVKESK. CDR3 length: 13 residues. CDR3 amino acids: CASSQVIAGVEFF.

The rearrangement joins TRBV6-2 or TRBV6-3 to TRBJ2-7; TCRdb designates TRBD1, a call that cannot be tested without DNA. The CDR3 covers 15 residues. Per the germline V gene, CDR1 is MNHEY and CDR2 is SVGEGT. CDR3 sequence reads: CASSYYRDRAYEQYF.

CDR3 amino acids: CSARAGTGGSQETQYF. The chain combines TRBV20-1 with TRBJ2-5; TCRdb's D call of TRBD1 is untestable without DNA. Looked up from germline, CDR1 is DFQATT and CDR2 is SNEGSKA (reference sequence). This CDR3 is 16 amino acids long.

The genes are TRBV3-1 and TRBJ2-2; TCRdb lists TRBD1, though no DNA is available to test this call. The CDR3 extends over 16 amino acids. Germline loops: CDR1 LGHDT, CDR2 YNNKEL (reference sequence). The chain's CDR3 is CASSLGETGPTGELFF.

J is TRBJ2-1 and V is TRBV4-3; TCRdb names TRBD1, which stays unverified in the absence of DNA. CDR1 and CDR2 (germline): LGHNA, YSLEER. This CDR3 is 19 amino acids long. The CDR3 here is CASSQEPPFSGGVYNEQFF.

The J gene is TRBJ2-5, the V gene TRBV5-1; TCRdb gives TRBD2 as the D gene, but with no DNA this cannot be confirmed. Germline loops: CDR1 SGHRS, CDR2 YFSETQ. The CDR3 is 17 amino acids. This CDR3 reads CASSPLAGGRSMETQYF.

Here the CDR3 reads CASSLGRGSIHYFYNEQFF. V gene TRBV5-4 combines with J gene TRBJ2-1; absent DNA, TCRdb's TRBD1 call cannot be checked. This CDR3 has 19 amino acids. The germline V gene encodes CDR1 SGHNT and CDR2 YYREEE (reference sequence).

J is TRBJ2-7 and V is TRBV7-9; no DNA is available, so the TRBD1 call from TCRdb remains unchecked. CDR3 size: 14 residues. CDR1 and CDR2 (germline): SEHNR, FQNEAQ (reference sequence). The CDR3 region is CASSLRDRVYEQYF. The whole variable domain, filled in from reference TRBV7-9 and TRBJ2-7, reads DTGVSQNPRHKITKRGQNVTFRCDPISEHNRLYWYRQTLGQGPEFLTYFQNEAQLEKSRLLSDRFSAERPKGSFSTLEIQRTEQGDSAMYLCASSLRDRVYEQYFGPGTRLTVT.

The V gene is TRBV6-1, the J gene TRBJ2-3; absent DNA, TCRdb's TRBD1 call cannot be checked. This CDR3 region has 16 residues. Germline loops: CDR1 MNHNS, CDR2 SASEGT. This CDR3 reads CASRPDRSLRTDTQYF.

The genes are TRBV5-1 and TRBJ1-2; TCRdb's assignment of TRBD1 cannot be checked, as there is no DNA. The CDR3 covers 17 residues. Germline CDR1 SGHRS, CDR2 YFSETQ. CDR3: CASSLMTGGSFGYGYTF.

The chain is built from TRBV12-3 or TRBV12-4 and TRBJ2-5; TCRdb's assignment of TRBD1 cannot be checked, as there is no DNA. This CDR3 has 15 residues. CDR3 in amino acids: CASSLEYQGGETQYF.

CDR3: CSARDRGLNQPQHF. The chain couples TRBV20-1 to TRBJ1-5; TCRdb lists TRBD1, though no DNA is available to test this call. This CDR3 spans 14 amino acids. Germline CDR1 DFQATT, CDR2 SNEGSKA (reference sequence).

The chain couples TRBV25-1 to TRBJ2-4. Germline CDR1 and CDR2: MGHDK and SYGVNS. This CDR3 contains 17 residues. Here the CDR3 reads CASSDSRYAIAKNIQYF.

This rearrangement joins TRBV28 to TRBJ2-7; TCRdb proposes TRBD1, but this gene call is untestable without DNA. The germline gives CDR1 MDHEN, CDR2 SYDVKM. The CDR3 sequence is 15 residues long. This CDR3 is CASSPTGQGSYEQYF.

The gene calls are TRBV20-1 and TRBJ2-1; absent DNA, TCRdb's TRBD1 call cannot be checked. Germline CDR1 DFQATT, CDR2 SNEGSKA (reference sequence). CDR3 length: 13 amino acids. Here the CDR3 reads CSARARGGNEQFF.

This chain uses TRBV6-1 with TRBJ1-1; TCRdb gives TRBD1 as the D gene, but with no DNA this cannot be confirmed. Looked up from germline, CDR1 is MNHNS and CDR2 is SASEGT. The CDR3 runs 13 residues. CDR3 residues: CASSVIRDSEAFF.

The CDR3 spells CASKKARDTGRFDSNQPQHF. The J gene is TRBJ1-5, the V gene TRBV6-2 or TRBV6-3; TCRdb's D call, TRBD1, is unchecked because there is no DNA. CDR3 length: 20 residues. Germline V gene sequence: CDR1 MNHEY, CDR2 SVGEGT.

V usage is TRBV19 and J usage is TRBJ1-4; TCRdb calls TRBD1, which cannot be checked without DNA. The CDR3 contains 16 residues. Per germline, CDR1 LNHDA and CDR2 SQIVND (reference sequence). The CDR3 region is CASSGRTGATNEKLFF.